Given below is one T cell receptor (beta chain) in context. Its matching antigen is unknown. Tagging with unique molecular identifiers was a feature of the TCR beta cDNA libraries. TCRdb ran MiXCR on the PCR reads and lists one entry per CDR3 protein. Altogether over 700,000 distinct CDR3 sequences are present, 30% being singletons, with the ten largest covering about 0.5%. These data are taken from a study of post-analysis software for immune sequencing data. Whole-study findings and limits: Controls had lower frequencies than patients of five TRBV segments, which included TRBV5-6, TRBV5-1 and TRBV20-1. Strong same-batch co-clustering of samples appeared with F measure clustering. Compared against controls, patients with multiple sclerosis displayed significantly lower normalized Chao1 diversity.

Germline V gene data show CDR1 as SGHDN and CDR2 as FVKESK. The CDR3 is 14 residues long. V was trimmed by 4 bases and J by 8 bases, leaving 17 bases between them. Sequences were obtained from blood. The chain has TRBV14 and TRBJ1-2; TRBD1 is a possible D gene (5 bases). The clonotype comes from a girl aged 5 to 17 with multiple sclerosis. This CDR3 reads CASSRLQAPRGYTF. The CDR3 nucleotides read TGTGCCAGCAGCCGCCTACAGGCCCCTAGGGGCTACACCTTC.